This T cell receptor beta chain was identified in a study of T cell responses to AZD1222 COVID-19 vaccine. Assay: immunoSEQ multiplex PCR; the TCRdb copy retains only in-frame clones and omits some. Of roughly 120,000 clones listed, 88% are singletons. Trimming at V came to 4 bases and at J to 8 bases, leaving 8 bases not matched to a gene. CDR3 size: 13 residues. The germline CDR1 and CDR2 sequences are SGHNT and YYREEE (reference sequence). The specimen was peripheral blood, collected 28 days after the second AZD1222 dose. The sequence was obtained from an adult who received the AZD1222 COVID-19 vaccine. The gene calls are TRBV5-4 and TRBJ1-2; 7 bases map to TRBD1. This CDR3 reads CASSPWTGGGYTF. In DNA, the CDR3 is TGTGCCAGCAGCCCGTGGACAGGAGGGGGCTACACCTTC.